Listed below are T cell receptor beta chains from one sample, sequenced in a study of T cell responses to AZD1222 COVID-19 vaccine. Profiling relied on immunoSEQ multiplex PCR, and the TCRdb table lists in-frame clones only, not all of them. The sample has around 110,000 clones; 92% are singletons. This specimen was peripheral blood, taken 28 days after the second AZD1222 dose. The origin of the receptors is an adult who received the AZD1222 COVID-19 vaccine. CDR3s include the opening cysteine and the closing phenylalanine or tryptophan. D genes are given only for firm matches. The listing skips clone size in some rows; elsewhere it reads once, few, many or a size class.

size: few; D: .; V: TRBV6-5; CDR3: CASSYTPGISGYTF
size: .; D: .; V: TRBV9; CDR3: CASSLRGEVYEKLFF
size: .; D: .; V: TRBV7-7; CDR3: CASSCRVPRTNEQFF
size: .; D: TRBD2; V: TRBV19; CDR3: CASSLGTIYEQYF
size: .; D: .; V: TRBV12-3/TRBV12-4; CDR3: CASSFRLNQPQHF
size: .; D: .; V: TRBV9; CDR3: CASSPRVTDTQYF
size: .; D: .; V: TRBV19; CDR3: CASRIVATNEKLFF
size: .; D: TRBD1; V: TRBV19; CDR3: CASRHRGNQPQHF
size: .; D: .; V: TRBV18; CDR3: CASSPPGAPRDTQYF
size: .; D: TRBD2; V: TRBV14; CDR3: CASSRGGTYEQYF
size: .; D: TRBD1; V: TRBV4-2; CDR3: CASSAGGVSGYTF
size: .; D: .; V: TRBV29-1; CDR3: CSVMSGPGSYEQYF
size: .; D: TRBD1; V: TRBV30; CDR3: CAWSAPGTGSYTEQFF
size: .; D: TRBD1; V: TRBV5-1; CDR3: CASSPGTGSTNEQFF
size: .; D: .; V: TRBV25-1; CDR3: CASRGQVNEKLFF
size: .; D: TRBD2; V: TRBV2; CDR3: CASELAGTDTQYF
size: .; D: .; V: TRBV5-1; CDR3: CASSLVFHEQYF
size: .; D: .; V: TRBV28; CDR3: CASSLVQSLNEQYF
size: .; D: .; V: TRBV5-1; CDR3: CASSWGHKESGSPLHF
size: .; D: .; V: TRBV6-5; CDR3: CASSSGVLNTEAFF
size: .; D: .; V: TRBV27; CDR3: CASSFGRTYEQYF
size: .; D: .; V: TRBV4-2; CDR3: CASSQRAVGTEAFF
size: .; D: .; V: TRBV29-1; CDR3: CSVESSLSTDTQYF
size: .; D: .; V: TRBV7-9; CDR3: CASSPGRSNSNQPQHF
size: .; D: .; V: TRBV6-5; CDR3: CASSYEGRTEAFF
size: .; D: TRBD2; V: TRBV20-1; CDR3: CSASLGGGDTQYF
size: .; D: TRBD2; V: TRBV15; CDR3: CATSRGRLLAGGRDEQFF
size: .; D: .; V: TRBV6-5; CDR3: CASRPAPHSPLHF
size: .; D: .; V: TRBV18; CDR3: CASSPTTTQPQHF
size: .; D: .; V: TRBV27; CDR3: CASSLRGPSYNEQFF
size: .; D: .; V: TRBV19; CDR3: CASSTPDGYGYTF